This TCR beta chain is from a study of shared clonotypes between healthy human individuals. Study-wide results and caveats: Shared across four donors were approximately 5% of the naive CD4 clonotypes.

Sequencing used immunoSEQ multiplex PCR; TCRdb keeps in-frame clones, though not all of them. The sample records 200,000 to 250,000 clones, 60% to 80% being singletons. The germline V gene encodes CDR1 MDHEN and CDR2 SYDVKM. This CDR3 comprises 14 residues. With 3 bases removed from V and 2 bases from J, the gap between germline ends came to 10 bases. This clone came up a few times. Antigen unknown. V usage is TRBV28 and J usage is TRBJ1-1, with D tentatively TRBD1 (6 bases). The TCR was taken from a man in his thirties or forties in good health. Sequencing was performed on memory CD4+ T cells sorted from blood. Subset defined: CD45RA-negative fraction. The CDR3 is CASSLYRDNTEAFF. The CDR3 coding sequence is TGTGCCAGCAGTTTGTACAGGGACAACACTGAAGCTTTCTTT.